These 11 T cell receptor beta chains were all obtained from the same sample, sequenced in a study of radiotherapy plus CTLA-4 blockade in lung cancer. TCRdb's table, derived via immunoSEQ multiplex PCR, lists solely in-frame clones and lacks some. The table shows roughly 25,000 clones, with 73% occurring only once. This specimen consisted of peripheral blood, obtained from a patient treated with radiotherapy plus ipilimumab. These receptors all stem from a human donor with non-small cell lung cancer who had stable disease on radiotherapy plus ipilimumab.

The chain uses TRBV7-1 and TRBJ1-2; D is unresolved. TRBV7-1 is classed as an ORF, of uncertain function. The length of the CDR3 is 17 residues. Trimming removed 5 bases at V and 4 bases at J, with 23 bases between. The CDR3 is CASSARCYEGKTYGYTF. The CDR3 DNA is TGTGCCAGCAGCGCACGGTGTTACGAGGGAAAGACCTATGGCTACACCTTC.

The chain uses TRBV29-1 and TRBJ2-1; 14 bases agree with TRBD2. Trimming removed 6 bases from V and 9 bases from J; junction bases left unmatched: 7. CDR1 is SQVTM and CDR2 is ANQGSEA in the germline V gene. The CDR3 loop spans 14 amino acids. This CDR3 reads CSVSPGLAGVEQFF. The CDR3 DNA reads as TGCAGCGTCTCCCCGGGACTAGCGGGAGTTGAGCAGTTCTTC.

Only a few counts were recorded for this clone. This chain connects TRBV13 to TRBJ2-5; 9 positions agree with TRBD2. Looked up from germline, CDR1 is PRHDT and CDR2 is FYEKMQ (reference sequence). CDR3 length: 15 amino acids. After removal of 2 bases from V and 1 base from J, the junction contained 2 bases not matched to a gene. The CDR3 DNA follows: TGTGCCAGCAGCTTACTGCGGGAGGGCCAAGAGACCCAGTACTTC. Translation: CASSLLREGQETQYF.

The CDR3 region has the DNA TGTGCCAGCAGCTTGACAGGGGCTGGGGCCAACGTCCTGACTTTC. Translation: CASSLTGAGANVLTF. This chain uses TRBV5-6 with TRBJ2-6, with 7 positions matching TRBD1. V gave up 1 base and J gave up 2 bases; unmatched junction bases: 0. The germline gives CDR1 SGHDT, CDR2 YYEEEE. The CDR3 runs to 15 residues.

The chain combines TRBV28 with TRBJ2-1; TRBD1 might be the D (5 bases). The CDR3 extends over 14 amino acids. Per the germline V gene, CDR1 is MDHEN and CDR2 is SYDVKM. The V gene lost 5 bases and the J gene lost 4 bases, with 12 bases spanning the gap. Written as DNA, the CDR3 is TGTGCCAGCAGTAGACAGAGGAAATACAATGAGCAGTTCTTC. Translation gives CASSRQRKYNEQFF.

V gene TRBV28 combines with J gene TRBJ1-4; D is unclear. V lost 7 bases and J 8 bases, leaving 17 bases between the germline ends. The germline CDR1 and CDR2 sequences are MDHEN and SYDVKM. The CDR3 loop spans 14 amino acids. The CDR3 DNA reads as TGTGCCAGCACAGCTCGTTTAGCCACCGAAAAACTGTTTTTT. Residues: CASTARLATEKLFF.

This chain joins TRBV29-1 and TRBJ2-2; D unresolved. The V gene lost 0 bases and the J gene lost 6 bases, with 5 bases spanning the gap. CDR3 length: 12 residues. Germline V lookup: CDR1 SQVTM, CDR2 ANQGSEA. The CDR3 region is CSVEDWPGELFF. The DNA for the CDR3 is TGCAGCGTTGAAGATTGGCCCGGGGAGCTGTTTTTT.

In its sample, this clone was seen a few times. The chain recombines TRBV6-5 with TRBJ2-7; D is undetermined. The CDR3 is made up of 14 amino acids. Trimming shortened V by 2 bases and J by 7 bases, and 15 bases separated the two germline ends. Germline V gene sequence: CDR1 MNHEY, CDR2 SVGAGI. Here the CDR3 DNA reads TGTGCCAGCAGTTACGACAACCGTCTAGGGGAGCAGTACTTC. This translates into CASSYDNRLGEQYF.

The chain combines TRBV5-5 with TRBJ2-2, with TRBD1 matching over 9 bases. The trim removed 2 bases at V and 4 bases at J, leaving 15 bases unmatched. Looked up from germline, CDR1 is SGHKS and CDR2 is YYEKEE (reference sequence). The CDR3 length is 19 residues. DNA of the CDR3: TGTGCCAGCAGCTTTCACAACCGAACGGGACAGGGTGGCACCGGGGAGCTGTTTTTT. Protein product: CASSFHNRTGQGGTGELFF.

The genes are TRBV11-3 and TRBJ2-3; unclear D gene. Trimming removed 4 bases from V and 2 bases from J, with 4 bases in between. Germline CDR1 SGHNT, CDR2 YENEEA. CDR3 length: 12 amino acids. The CDR3 DNA follows: TGTGCCAGCAGCTCCCACACAGATACGCAGTATTTT. This gives the protein CASSSHTDTQYF. Full variable domain (remainder filled in from reference TRBV11-3 and TRBJ2-3): EAGVVQSPRYKIIEKKQPVAFWCNPISGHNTLYWYLQNLGQGPELLIRYENEEAVDDSQLPKDRFSAERLKGVDSTLKIQPAELGDSAVYLCASSSHTDTQYFGPGTRLTVL.

The gene calls are TRBV28 and TRBJ2-6; D unresolved. V was shortened by 1 base and J by 0 bases, with 4 bases between the two germline ends. There are 15 residues in the CDR3. Germline values: CDR1 MDHEN, CDR2 SYDVKM. For the CDR3, the DNA is TGTGCCAGCAGTTTATCCAGCTCTGGGGCCAACGTCCTGACTTTC. This sequence encodes CASSLSSSGANVLTF.